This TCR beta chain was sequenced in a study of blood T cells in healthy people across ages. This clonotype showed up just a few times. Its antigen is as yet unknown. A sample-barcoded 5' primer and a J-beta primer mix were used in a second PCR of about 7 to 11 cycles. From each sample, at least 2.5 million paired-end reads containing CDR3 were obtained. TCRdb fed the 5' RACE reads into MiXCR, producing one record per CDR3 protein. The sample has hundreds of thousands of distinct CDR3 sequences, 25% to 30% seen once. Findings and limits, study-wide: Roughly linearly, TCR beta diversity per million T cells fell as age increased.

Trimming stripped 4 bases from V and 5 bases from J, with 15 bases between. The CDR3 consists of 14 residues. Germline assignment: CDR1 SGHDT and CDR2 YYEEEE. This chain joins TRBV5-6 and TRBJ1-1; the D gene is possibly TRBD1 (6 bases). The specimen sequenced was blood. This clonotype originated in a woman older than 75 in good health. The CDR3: CASSGGRSVTEAFF. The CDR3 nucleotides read TGTGCCAGCAGCGGGGGGCGGTCGGTTACTGAAGCTTTCTTT.